This TCR beta chain emerged from a study of T cell responses to AZD1222 COVID-19 vaccine. V was cut by 7 bases and J by 4 bases, with 19 bases left in between. Germline V gene data show CDR1 as SQVTM and CDR2 as ANQGSEA. CDR3 length: 14 amino acids. The repertoire was sequenced with immunoSEQ multiplex PCR; TCRdb's copy has only in-frame clones and lacks some. The sample carries approximately 130,000 clones, 90% recorded once. This TCR derives from an adult in good health. The J gene is TRBJ1-1, the V gene TRBV29-1, with a tentative D call TRBD1 (5 bases). Sequencing used peripheral blood, obtained on day 0 of AZD1222 vaccination. The CDR3 nucleotides are TGCAGCGGTGACACGAGGGTCGGGGGCACTGAAGCTTTCTTT. Its protein is CSGDTRVGGTEAFF.